The source of this T cell receptor beta chain is a study of regulatory T cells in long-lasting Graves disease. Study-level results: When disease was persistent, TRBV28, TRBJ1-2 and TRBJ2-5 were the favored segments.

On this clonotype itself: Antigen: not known.

Deletions cut 2 bases from V and 3 bases from J, with 17 bases between. CDR1 is ENHRY and CDR2 is SYGVKD in the germline V gene. The CDR3 extends over 18 amino acids. Indicated time point: newly diagnosed GD, antithyroid drugs for less than 3 months. Scientists built the TCR library using RNA that was extracted from PBMCs. A peripheral blood sample, around 8.5 milliliters in volume, was drawn into EDTA tubes. The TCR beta library used iRepertoire HTBI primers with Arm-PCR amplification of CDR3. TCRdb fed the multiplex PCR reads into MiXCR, producing one record per CDR3 protein. The sample has 600,000 to 650,000 distinct CDR3 sequences; about 15% are singletons. The same sample was also used in a study of T cells in Graves' hyperthyroidism and ophthalmopathy.

The sequence derives from a woman aged 30 to 39 with Graves disease. The sequenced sample was peripheral blood mononuclear cells (PBMCs), obtained at new diagnosis, from a patient treated with antithyroid drugs. This chain links TRBV10-3 with TRBJ2-6; no definite D call. As DNA, the CDR3 is TGTGCCATCAGTGAGAGGGTTGGTGTCGGTATTGGGGCCAACGTCCTGACTTTC. Amino acids: CAISERVGVGIGANVLTF.